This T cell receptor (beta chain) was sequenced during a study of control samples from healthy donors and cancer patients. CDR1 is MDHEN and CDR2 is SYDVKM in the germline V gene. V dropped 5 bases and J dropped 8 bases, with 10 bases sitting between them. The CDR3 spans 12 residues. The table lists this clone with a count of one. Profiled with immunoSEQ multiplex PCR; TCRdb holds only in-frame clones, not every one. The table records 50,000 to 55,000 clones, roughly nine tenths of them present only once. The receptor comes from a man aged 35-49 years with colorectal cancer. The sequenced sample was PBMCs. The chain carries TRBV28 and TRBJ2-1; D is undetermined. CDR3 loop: CASSPTVHEQFF. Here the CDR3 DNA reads TGTGCCAGCAGTCCCACGGTACATGAGCAGTTCTTC.